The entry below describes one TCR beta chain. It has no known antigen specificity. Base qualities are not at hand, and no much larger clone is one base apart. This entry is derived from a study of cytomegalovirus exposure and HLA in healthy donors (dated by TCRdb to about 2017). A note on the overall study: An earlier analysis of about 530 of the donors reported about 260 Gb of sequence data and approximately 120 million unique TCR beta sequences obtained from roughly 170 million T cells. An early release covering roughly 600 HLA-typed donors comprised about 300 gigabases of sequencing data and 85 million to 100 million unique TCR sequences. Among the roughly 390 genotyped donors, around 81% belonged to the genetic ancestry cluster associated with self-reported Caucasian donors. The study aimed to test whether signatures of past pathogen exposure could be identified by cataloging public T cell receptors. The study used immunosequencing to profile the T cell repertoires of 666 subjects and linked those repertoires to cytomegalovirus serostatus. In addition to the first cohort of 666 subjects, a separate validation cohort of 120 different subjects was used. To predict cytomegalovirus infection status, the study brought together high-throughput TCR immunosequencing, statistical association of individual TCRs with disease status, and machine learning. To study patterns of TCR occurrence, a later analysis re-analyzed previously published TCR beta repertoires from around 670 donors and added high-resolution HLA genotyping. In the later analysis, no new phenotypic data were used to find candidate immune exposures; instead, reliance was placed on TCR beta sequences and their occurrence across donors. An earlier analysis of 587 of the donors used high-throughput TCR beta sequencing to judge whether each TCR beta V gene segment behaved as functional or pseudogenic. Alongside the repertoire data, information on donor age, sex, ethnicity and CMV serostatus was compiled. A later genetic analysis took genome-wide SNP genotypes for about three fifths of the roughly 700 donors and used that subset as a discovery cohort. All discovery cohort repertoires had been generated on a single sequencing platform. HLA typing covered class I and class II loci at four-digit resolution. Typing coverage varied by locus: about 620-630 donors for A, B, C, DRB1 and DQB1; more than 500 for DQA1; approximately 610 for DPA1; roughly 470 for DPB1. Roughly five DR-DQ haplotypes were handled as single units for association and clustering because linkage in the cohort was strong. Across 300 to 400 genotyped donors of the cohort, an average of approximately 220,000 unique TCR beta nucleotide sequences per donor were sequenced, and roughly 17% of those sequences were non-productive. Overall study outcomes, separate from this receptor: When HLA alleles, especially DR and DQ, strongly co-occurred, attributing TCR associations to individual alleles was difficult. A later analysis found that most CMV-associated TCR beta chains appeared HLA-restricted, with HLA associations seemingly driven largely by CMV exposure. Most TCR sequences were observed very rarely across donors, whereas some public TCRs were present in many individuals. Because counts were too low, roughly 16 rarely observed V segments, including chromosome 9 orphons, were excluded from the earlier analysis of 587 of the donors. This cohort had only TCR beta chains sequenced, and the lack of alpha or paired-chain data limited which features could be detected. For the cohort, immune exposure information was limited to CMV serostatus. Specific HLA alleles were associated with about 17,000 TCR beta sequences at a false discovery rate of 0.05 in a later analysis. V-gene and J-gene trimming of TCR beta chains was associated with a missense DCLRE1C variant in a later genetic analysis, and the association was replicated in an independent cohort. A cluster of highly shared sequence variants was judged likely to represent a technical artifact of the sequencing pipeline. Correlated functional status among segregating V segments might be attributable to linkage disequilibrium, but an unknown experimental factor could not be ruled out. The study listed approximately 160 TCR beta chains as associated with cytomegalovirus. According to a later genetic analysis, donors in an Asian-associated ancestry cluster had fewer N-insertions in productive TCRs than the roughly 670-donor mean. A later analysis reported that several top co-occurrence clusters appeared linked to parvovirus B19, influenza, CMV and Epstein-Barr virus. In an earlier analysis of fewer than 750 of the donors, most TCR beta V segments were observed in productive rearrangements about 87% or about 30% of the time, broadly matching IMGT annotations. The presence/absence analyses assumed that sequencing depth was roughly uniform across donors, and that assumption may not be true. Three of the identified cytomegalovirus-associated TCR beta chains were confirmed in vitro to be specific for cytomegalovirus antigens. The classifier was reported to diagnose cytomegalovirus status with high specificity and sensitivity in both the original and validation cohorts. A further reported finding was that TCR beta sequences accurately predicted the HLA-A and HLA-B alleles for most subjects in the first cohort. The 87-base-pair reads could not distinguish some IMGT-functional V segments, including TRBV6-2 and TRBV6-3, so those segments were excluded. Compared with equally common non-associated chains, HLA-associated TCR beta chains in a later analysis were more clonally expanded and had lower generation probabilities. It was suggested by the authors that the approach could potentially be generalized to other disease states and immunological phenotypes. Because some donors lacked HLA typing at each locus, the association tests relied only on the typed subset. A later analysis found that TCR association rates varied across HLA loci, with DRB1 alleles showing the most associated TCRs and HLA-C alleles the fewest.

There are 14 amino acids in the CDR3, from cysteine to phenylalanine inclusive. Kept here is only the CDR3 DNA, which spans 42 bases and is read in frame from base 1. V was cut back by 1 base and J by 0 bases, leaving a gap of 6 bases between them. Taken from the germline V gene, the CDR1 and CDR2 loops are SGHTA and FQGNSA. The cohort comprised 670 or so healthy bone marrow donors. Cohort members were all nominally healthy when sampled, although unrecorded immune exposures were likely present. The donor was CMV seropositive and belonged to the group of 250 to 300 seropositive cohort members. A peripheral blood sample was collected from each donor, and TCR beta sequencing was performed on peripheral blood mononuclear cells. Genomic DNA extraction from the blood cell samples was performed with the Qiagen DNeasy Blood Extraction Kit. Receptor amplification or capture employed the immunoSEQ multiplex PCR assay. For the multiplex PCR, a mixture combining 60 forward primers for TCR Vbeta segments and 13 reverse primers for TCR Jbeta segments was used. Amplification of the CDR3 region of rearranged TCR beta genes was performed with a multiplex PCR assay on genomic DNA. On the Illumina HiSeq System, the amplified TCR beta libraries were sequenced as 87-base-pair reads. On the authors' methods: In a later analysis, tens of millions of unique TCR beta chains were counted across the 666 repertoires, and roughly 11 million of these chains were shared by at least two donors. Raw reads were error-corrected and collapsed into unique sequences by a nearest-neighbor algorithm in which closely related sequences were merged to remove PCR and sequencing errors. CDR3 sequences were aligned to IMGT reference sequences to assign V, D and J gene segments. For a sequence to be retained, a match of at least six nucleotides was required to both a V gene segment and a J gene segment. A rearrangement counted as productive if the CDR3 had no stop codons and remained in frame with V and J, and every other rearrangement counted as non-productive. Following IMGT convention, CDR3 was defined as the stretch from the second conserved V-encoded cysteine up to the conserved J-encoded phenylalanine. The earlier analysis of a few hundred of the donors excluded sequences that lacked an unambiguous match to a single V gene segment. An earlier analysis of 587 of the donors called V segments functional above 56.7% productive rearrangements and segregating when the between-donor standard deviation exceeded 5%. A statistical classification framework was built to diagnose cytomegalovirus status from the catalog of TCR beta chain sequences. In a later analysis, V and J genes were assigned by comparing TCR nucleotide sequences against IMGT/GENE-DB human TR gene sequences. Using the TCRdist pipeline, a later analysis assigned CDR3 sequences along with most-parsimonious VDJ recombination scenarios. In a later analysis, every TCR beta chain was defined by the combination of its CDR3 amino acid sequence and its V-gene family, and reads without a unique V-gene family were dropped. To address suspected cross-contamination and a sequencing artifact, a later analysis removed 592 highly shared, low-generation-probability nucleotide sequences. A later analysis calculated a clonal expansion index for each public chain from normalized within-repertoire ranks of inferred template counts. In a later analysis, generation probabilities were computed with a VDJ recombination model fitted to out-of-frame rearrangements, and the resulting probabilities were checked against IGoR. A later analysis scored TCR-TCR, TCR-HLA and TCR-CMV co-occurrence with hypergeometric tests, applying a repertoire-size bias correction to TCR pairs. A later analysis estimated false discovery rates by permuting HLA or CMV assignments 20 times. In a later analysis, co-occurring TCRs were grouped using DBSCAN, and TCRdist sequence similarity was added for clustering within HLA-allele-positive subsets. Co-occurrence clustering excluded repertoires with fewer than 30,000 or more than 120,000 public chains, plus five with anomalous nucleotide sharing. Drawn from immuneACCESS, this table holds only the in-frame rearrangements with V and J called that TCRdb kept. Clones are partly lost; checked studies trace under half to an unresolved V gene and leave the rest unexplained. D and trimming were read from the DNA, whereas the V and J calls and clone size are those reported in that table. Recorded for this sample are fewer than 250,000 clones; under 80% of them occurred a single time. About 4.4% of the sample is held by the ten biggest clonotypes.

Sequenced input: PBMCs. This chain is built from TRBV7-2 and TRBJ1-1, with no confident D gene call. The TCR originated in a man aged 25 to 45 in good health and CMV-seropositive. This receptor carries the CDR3 CASSLGRLNTEAFF. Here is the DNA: TGTGCCAGCAGCTTAGGCAGATTGAACACTGAAGCTTTCTTT.